The 17 T cell receptor beta chains presented below share a single source sample, sequenced in a study of identical twins. TCRdb fed the 5' RACE reads into MiXCR, producing one record per CDR3 protein. The table shows around 1.7 million distinct CDR3 sequences, with about 32% occurring only once. The sequencing sample was made of cord blood. The receptors shown here come from a newborn girl in good health.

The chain joins TRBV6-1 to TRBJ2-3, with D possibly being TRBD1 (6 bases). CDR1 and CDR2 (germline): MNHNS, SASEGT. CDR3 length: 14 amino acids. Trimming shortened V by 7 bases and J by 2 bases, and 13 bases separated the two germline ends. The CDR3 protein is CASTADRFTDTQYF. CDR3 bases: TGTGCCAGCACCGCGGACAGATTCACAGATACGCAGTATTTT.

This clonotype was counted ten times or more. This sequence joins TRBV12-3 or TRBV12-4 and TRBJ2-3; 8 bases are a match to TRBD2. There are 14 residues in the CDR3. V trimming: 6 bases; J trimming: 2 bases; junction bases outside the gene matches: 4. This CDR3 reads CASSPLADTDTQYF. The CDR3 DNA is TGTGCCAGCAGCCCACTAGCGGACACAGATACGCAGTATTTT.

V gene TRBV20-1 combines with J gene TRBJ1-6; D uncertain. V was pared by 0 bases and J by 0 bases, with 12 bases between. Germline assignment: CDR1 DFQATT and CDR2 SNEGSKA (reference sequence). The CDR3 runs 17 residues. Here the CDR3 DNA reads TGCAGTGCTAGAGACCTATACACGTACTCCTATAATTCACCCCTCCACTTT. This encodes CSARDLYTYSYNSPLHF.

This clonotype was seen a single time. The chain recombines TRBV24-1 with TRBJ1-2, with unresolved D. The CDR3 runs to 14 residues. The germline CDR1 and CDR2 sequences are KGHDR and SFDVKD. V was shortened by 3 bases and J by 0 bases, with 7 bases between the two germline ends. The CDR3 DNA is TGTGCCACCAGTGATGGGGAGGCTAACTATGGCTACACCTTC. Translating it yields CATSDGEANYGYTF.

This clonotype was observed a handful of times. The V and J genes are TRBV18 and TRBJ1-2, with a tentative D call TRBD1 (6 bases). Germline V gene lookup returns CDR1 KGHSH and CDR2 LQKENI. Trimming removed 2 bases at V and 4 bases at J, with 14 bases between. CDR3 size: 15 residues. Written as DNA, the CDR3 is TGTGCCAGCTCACCAAAGCAGGGGCGTATCTATGGCTACACCTTC. Translating it yields CASSPKQGRIYGYTF.

This clonotype has just one count. V is TRBV12-3 or TRBV12-4 and J is TRBJ1-1; TRBD1 agrees at 7 bases. The CDR3 runs 14 residues. Germline trimming cut 8 bases from V and 0 bases from J; bases unmatched to any gene: 6. CDR3 sequence: CASLRGTMNTEAFF. Here the CDR3 DNA reads TGTGCCAGCCTCAGGGGGACCATGAACACTGAAGCTTTCTTT.

This clonotype occurred a few times. The chain carries TRBV20-1 and TRBJ2-1; D may correspond to TRBD1 or TRBD2 (5 bases each). The V gene lost 0 bases and the J gene lost 9 bases, with 18 bases spanning the gap. Germline V CDR1 and CDR2: DFQATT, SNEGSKA (reference sequence). The CDR3 runs to 15 residues. CDR3 in amino acids: CSARDRDVPNREQFF. For the CDR3, the DNA is TGCAGTGCTAGAGACCGGGACGTCCCAAATCGTGAGCAGTTCTTC.

The rearrangement joins TRBV6-5 to TRBJ1-1, with D unresolved. Germline loops: CDR1 MNHEY, CDR2 SVGAGI. The CDR3 consists of 15 residues. Deletions cut 6 bases from V and 3 bases from J, with 17 bases between. CDR3 loop: CASSRVIAQDTEAFF. CDR3 DNA: TGTGCCAGCAGCCGCGTCATCGCGCAGGACACTGAAGCTTTCTTT.

This rearrangement joins TRBV12-3 or TRBV12-4 to TRBJ2-7; D is undetermined. The V and J ends lost 6 bases and 6 bases respectively, with 12 bases between them. This CDR3 region has 12 residues. CDR3 in amino acids: CASSITWREQYF. DNA of the CDR3: TGTGCCAGCAGCATTACCTGGCGCGAGCAGTACTTC.

The table lists this clonotype with many counts. V and J are TRBV6-6 and TRBJ2-3; 10 positions agree with TRBD2. Losses at the gene ends were 2 bases for V and 5 bases for J; bases not matched to a gene: 7. The CDR3 sequence is 16 residues long. Germline CDR1 is MNHNY and CDR2 is SVGAGI (reference sequence). CDR3 region: CASSYGAGGIRDTQYF. Written as DNA, the CDR3 is TGTGCCAGCAGTTACGGAGCGGGAGGGATAAGAGATACGCAGTATTTT.

The rearrangement joins TRBV20-1 to TRBJ1-5, with 7 nucleotides matching TRBD1. Trimming at V came to 2 bases and at J to 1 base, leaving 5 bases not matched to a gene. Germline assignment: CDR1 DFQATT and CDR2 SNEGSKA (reference sequence). The CDR3 is 15 amino acids. The CDR3 bases are TGCAGTGCTAGACCGGCAGGGGGGAGCAATCAGCCCCAGCATTTT. Translating it yields CSARPAGGSNQPQHF.

This CDR3 reads CASSFFGDRKNTQYF. CDR3 sequence (DNA): TGTGCCAGCAGCTTTTTCGGTGATCGGAAAAATACGCAGTATTTT. This chain connects TRBV7-2 to TRBJ2-3; D is undetermined. The CDR3 has 15 residues. V lost 3 bases, J lost 7 bases, and 17 bases lay in between. The germline gives CDR1 SGHTA, CDR2 FQGNSA.

This chain links TRBV4-1 with TRBJ2-1; 9 bases align to TRBD2. The ends lost 3 bases at V and 2 bases at J; junction bases unmatched: 5. The CDR3 length is 16 residues. CDR1 and CDR2 (germline): MGHRA, YSYEKL. The CDR3 DNA sequence: TGCGCCAGCAGCCAGAGGACTAGCGACCCCTACAATGAGCAGTTCTTC. It specifies CASSQRTSDPYNEQFF.

Here the CDR3 DNA reads TGTGCCAGCAGCCCCCCCCAGGGGACCTACAATGAGCAGTTCTTC. It specifies CASSPPQGTYNEQFF. The J gene is TRBJ2-1, the V gene TRBV9; D might be TRBD1 (6 bases). The CDR3 is made up of 15 amino acids. From germline, CDR1 is SGDLS and CDR2 YYNGEE. Trimming left V 4 bases short and J 2 bases short, with 13 bases between.

The V gene is TRBV3-1, the J gene TRBJ2-7; D remains ambiguous. The CDR3 sequence is 16 residues long. V shed 1 base and J shed 7 bases, with 20 bases lying between them. CDR1 is LGHDT, CDR2 YNNKEL, per germline (reference sequence). CDR3 sequence (DNA): TGTGCCAGCAGCCAAGGTTTCGGGCGGTCCTACAATGAGCAGTACTTC. Its protein is CASSQGFGRSYNEQYF.

This clonotype was picked up a small number of times. The chain joins TRBV12-3 or TRBV12-4 to TRBJ2-3; 9 bases map to TRBD2. The CDR3 sequence is 16 residues long. V trimming: 7 bases; J trimming: 1 base; junction bases outside the gene matches: 9. Here the CDR3 DNA reads TGTGCCAGCAACCCAACCTGGACTAGCGGCACAGATACGCAGTATTTT. Encoded protein: CASNPTWTSGTDTQYF.

The rearrangement links TRBV29-1 to TRBJ2-1, with 9 bases identical to TRBD1. CDR1 SQVTM and CDR2 ANQGSEA come from the germline V gene. The J segment lost 12 bases and the V segment lost 6 bases, leaving 15 bases of the junction unmatched. The CDR3 covers 14 residues. The DNA of the CDR3 is TGCAGCGTGTTGAGACAGGGGGGCACAGATACGCAGTTCTTC. Protein sequence: CSVLRQGGTDTQFF.